These T cell receptor beta chains were read from a single sample in a study of blood T cell repertoires in COVID-19. Libraries were prepared by immunoSEQ multiplex PCR; TCRdb keeps only in-frame clonotypes and omits some of them. The sample has around 260,000 clones; approximately 85% are singletons. The sequencing input was PBMCs or T cells enriched from blood (not recorded which). The receptors come from a woman aged 25 to 39 who had recovered from COVID-19. Both conserved end residues are part of each CDR3. A D gene is named only where the DNA matches it firmly. For some rows the clone size is stated as once, few or many, or as a class when expanded; others skip it.

d_call | j_call | v_call | clone_size | cdr3_nt | cdr3_aa
NA | TRBJ2-1 | TRBV11-2 | NA | TGTGCCAGCAGCTTATGGGGGCGGGGGTACAATGAGCAGTTCTTC | CASSLWGRGYNEQFF
TRBD2 | TRBJ2-1 | TRBV11-2 | NA | TGTGCCAGCAGCCCGACATATGTAGCGGGGTACAATGAGCAGTTCTTC | CASSPTYVAGYNEQFF
TRBD1 | TRBJ1-2 | TRBV7-2 | NA | TGTGCCAGCTGGGACAGGGTACCTAACTATGGCTACACCTTC | CASWDRVPNYGYTF
TRBD1 | TRBJ1-1 | TRBV5-5 | NA | TGTGCCAGCAGCCAGGGGGACATGAACACTGAAGCTTTCTTT | CASSQGDMNTEAFF
NA | TRBJ1-1 | TRBV7-8 | NA | TGTGCCAGCAGCCCGCGGGAGGTGGGGTGGGGATCCTACACTGAAGCTTTCTTT | CASSPREVGWGSYTEAFF
NA | TRBJ1-5 | TRBV7-9 | NA | TGTGCCAGCAGTCAAAATAATCAGCCCCAGCATTTT | CASSQNNQPQHF
NA | TRBJ2-6 | TRBV15 | once | TGTGCCACCAGGCAGGGTCGCTCTGGGGCCAACGTCCTGACTTTC | CATRQGRSGANVLTF
NA | TRBJ2-7 | TRBV6-6 | NA | TGTGCCAGCAGTTATACAGGGTTCAACTCCTACGAGCAGTACTTC | CASSYTGFNSYEQYF
NA | TRBJ2-7 | TRBV20-1 | NA | TGCAGTGCTAGTTGGGCCGCGAGCTCCTACGAGCAGTACTTC | CSASWAASSYEQYF
NA | TRBJ2-7 | TRBV4-1 | NA | TGCGCCAGCAGCCAACAGACAGGCGTCCGCTCCTACGAGCAGTACTTC | CASSQQTGVRSYEQYF
NA | TRBJ1-1 | TRBV19 | NA | TGTGCCAGTAATTGGCAATTGAACACTGAAGCTTTCTTT | CASNWQLNTEAFF
TRBD1 | TRBJ2-5 | TRBV11-2 | few | TGTGCCAGCAGCTTAGCCATCAGGGGGAGAGGGGAGACCCAGTACTTC | CASSLAIRGRGETQYF
TRBD1 | TRBJ2-5 | TRBV12-3/TRBV12-4 | NA | TGTGCCAGCAGCTATGGGACAGAAGAGACCCAGTACTTC | CASSYGTEETQYF
NA | TRBJ1-5 | TRBV4-1 | NA | TGCGCCAGCAGCCAAGATCCGAGCTATCAGCCCCAGCATTTT | CASSQDPSYQPQHF
NA | TRBJ1-1 | TRBV10-2 | NA | TGCGCCAGCAGTGGTGGGCCGACCATGAACACTGAAGCTTTCTTT | CASSGGPTMNTEAFF
NA | TRBJ1-1 | TRBV27 | NA | TGTGCCAGCAGTAAGTACCAGACTTTGAACACTGAAGCTTTCTTT | CASSKYQTLNTEAFF
TRBD1 | TRBJ1-1 | TRBV7-6 | NA | TGTGCCAGCAGCCGTCGACCGGACAGGGAGGCTTTCTTT | CASSRRPDREAFF
TRBD2 | TRBJ2-7 | TRBV3-1/TRBV3-2 | NA | TGTGCCAGCAGCTTAAGGGGCAGCGGGAGGGTTGATGAGCAGTACTTC | CASSLRGSGRVDEQYF
NA | TRBJ2-3 | TRBV10-3 | NA | TGTGCCATCAGTGAACGGGGGAGCACAGATACGCAGTATTTT | CAISERGSTDTQYF
NA | TRBJ2-2 | TRBV7-2 | NA | TGTGCCAGCCGACCAAGAGGCCACACCGGGGAGCTGTTTTTT | CASRPRGHTGELFF
NA | TRBJ1-2 | TRBV6-1 | NA | TGTGCCAGCAGTGAATCCGCTTGGCAGGGAAACTATGGCTACACCTTC | CASSESAWQGNYGYTF
TRBD1 | TRBJ2-7 | TRBV29-1 | NA | TGCAGCGTTCACTCCGGGACAGTCTACGAGCAGTACTTC | CSVHSGTVYEQYF
NA | TRBJ1-5 | TRBV19 | NA | TGTGCCAGTAGTATAGTAGGGGGGGCGTTTAACCAGCCCCAGCATTTT | CASSIVGGAFNQPQHF
TRBD1 | TRBJ1-4 | TRBV27 | once | TGTGCCAGCAGTTCCGGGACAGGGAGGAGTGAAAAACTGTTTTTT | CASSSGTGRSEKLFF
NA | TRBJ1-3 | TRBV30 | NA | TGTGCCTGGAGTTATGGGCACTCTGGAAACACCATATATTTT | CAWSYGHSGNTIYF
TRBD1 | TRBJ2-6 | TRBV28 | NA | TGTGCCAGCAGGGTCCCCCCCTCAACTCGGACAGGGTCCAACGTCCTGACTTTC | CASRVPPSTRTGSNVLTF
NA | TRBJ1-5 | TRBV7-8 | NA | TGTGCCAGCAGCTTAGGTCAGGGACACCACCAGCATTTT | CASSLGQGHHQHF
NA | TRBJ2-7 | TRBV6-2/TRBV6-3 | NA | TGTGCCAGCAGTTACAAAGCAAGCTCCTACGAGCAGTACTTC | CASSYKASSYEQYF
NA | TRBJ2-3 | TRBV4-1 | NA | TGCGCCAGCAGCCACCCTGCACATCTTCGCTCACGGGGTCCCGCTCCAGATACGCAGTATTTT | CASSHPAHLRSRGPAPDTQYF
TRBD2 | TRBJ2-7 | TRBV11-2 | NA | TGTGCCAGCAGCCGGGGGGGTGGCAGAACCTACGAGCAGTACTTC | CASSRGGGRTYEQYF
TRBD2 | TRBJ2-1 | TRBV6-6 | NA | TGTGCCAGCAGTCCACTAGCGGAGTACAATGAGCAGTTCTTC | CASSPLAEYNEQFF
NA | TRBJ1-5 | TRBV20-1 | NA | TGCAGTGCTAGTTCGCAGAACAGGAATCAGCCCCAGCATTTT | CSASSQNRNQPQHF
NA | TRBJ2-7 | TRBV7-9 | NA | TGTGCCAGCAGCCCCATCTCCCCCGGGTGGGGAGACTACGAGCAGTACTTC | CASSPISPGWGDYEQYF
NA | TRBJ1-1 | TRBV21-1 | NA | TGTGCCAGCAGCAAAGCATGCGGGGTTGAGAACACTGAAGCTTTCTTT | CASSKACGVENTEAFF
NA | TRBJ1-5 | TRBV30 | NA | TGTGCCTGGAGCCAAGGAGCGTATCAGCCCCAGCATTTT | CAWSQGAYQPQHF
TRBD1 | TRBJ1-2 | TRBV18 | NA | TGTGCCAGCTCACCCCTTGCCGGGACAGTGGATGGCTACACCTTC | CASSPLAGTVDGYTF
NA | TRBJ1-6 | TRBV28 | once | TGTGCCAGCACCCCCGGGGTAACCTATAATTCACCCCTCCACTTT | CASTPGVTYNSPLHF
TRBD1 | TRBJ1-2 | TRBV28 | NA | TGTGCCAGCAGTTTGTTTTTCGGGACGGACAGGGGAATGGATGGCTACACCTTC | CASSLFFGTDRGMDGYTF
TRBD1 | TRBJ1-5 | TRBV19 | NA | TGTGCCAGTACGACGGGACAGGGTCGGGATCAGCCCCAGCATTTT | CASTTGQGRDQPQHF
NA | TRBJ2-7 | TRBV20-1 | NA | TGCAGTGCTAGTCTACGCGGGGCGAACTACGAGCAGTACTTC | CSASLRGANYEQYF
TRBD1 | TRBJ1-6 | TRBV7-8 | NA | TGTGCCAGCAGCGCATCGGGACAGGGATATAGGAGTTCACCCCTCCACTTT | CASSASGQGYRSSPLHF